This T cell receptor (beta chain) was identified in a study of T cell responses to AZD1222 COVID-19 vaccine. Study-wide results and caveats: Just a handful of AZD1222 recipients tested seropositive at baseline. Among vaccine-associated CD4 TCRs, coverage spanned spike, with dominance at 160-218 and 743-854.

This clone was seen more than once but under ten times. No antigen is known for it. The CDR3 is 16 residues long. The germline V gene encodes CDR1 MNHEY and CDR2 SVGEGT. Deletions cut 5 bases from V and 2 bases from J, with 18 bases between. Measured with immunoSEQ multiplex PCR; TCRdb has only the in-frame clones, and not every one. Altogether about 150,000 clones are present, roughly 90% being singletons, with the ten largest covering 1.9%. The gene calls are TRBV6-2 or TRBV6-3 and TRBJ1-2; perhaps TRBD1 as D (5 bases). This sequence was found in an adult in good health. The material sequenced was peripheral blood, taken on day 0 of AZD1222 vaccination. In DNA, the CDR3 is TGTGCCAGCAGTACAAAAACCGGGACTGTGAACTATGGCTACACCTTC. As protein: CASSTKTGTVNYGYTF.